Sequencing of this T cell receptor (beta chain) was carried out in a study of blood T cell repertoires in COVID-19. The CDR3 runs 15 residues. Trimming removed 6 bases at V and 3 bases at J, with 15 bases between. CDR1 and CDR2 from the germline V gene are SEHNR and FQNEAQ (reference sequence). Clones were read by immunoSEQ multiplex PCR, and TCRdb kept only the in-frame ones, dropping some. The sample carries about 180,000 clones, around 82% recorded once. Sequencing input: peripheral blood. The V and J genes are TRBV7-9 and TRBJ2-1, with a possible D match to TRBD1 (5 bases). The sequence was collected from a woman older than 75 with acute or convalescent COVID-19. The CDR3 loop reads CASSPRRAVYNEQFF. DNA for the CDR3: TGTGCCAGCAGTCCCCGCAGGGCAGTCTACAATGAGCAGTTCTTC.